Each of the 30 T cell receptor beta chains below was sequenced from the same sample in a study of cytomegalovirus exposure and HLA in healthy donors. Primers for the PCR totalled 60 Vbeta and 13 Jbeta. Produced via immunoSEQ multiplex PCR; TCRdb's table is partial and in-frame only. The data show over 75,000 clones, roughly 80% seen once. The sequenced sample consisted of PBMCs. These receptors came from a woman aged 45-65 years in good health and CMV-seronegative.

This chain's CDR3 is CASSLAGRDTEAFF. CDR3 bases: TGCGCCAGCAGCTTGGCGGGGAGGGATACTGAAGCTTTCTTT. This chain uses TRBV5-1 with TRBJ1-1; D gene ambiguous. The germline V gene encodes CDR1 SGHRS and CDR2 YFSETQ. V gave up 0 bases and J gave up 5 bases, with 11 bases separating them. CDR3 length: 14 amino acids.

The chain employs TRBV29-1 and TRBJ1-2; D gene ambiguous. Looked up from germline, CDR1 is SQVTM and CDR2 is ANQGSEA. CDR3 length: 10 residues. V lost 5 bases, J lost 3 bases, and 4 bases lay in between. CDR3 sequence reads: CSVYDYGYTF. The CDR3 bases are TGCAGCGTTTATGACTATGGCTACACCTTC.

There are a few counts of this clone. The CDR3 is CASSLLGQNSNQPQHF. In DNA, the CDR3 is TGTGCCAGCAGTCTACTAGGGCAGAATTCTAATCAGCCCCAGCATTTT. The chain carries TRBV28 and TRBJ1-5; D is unresolved. Per germline, CDR1 MDHEN and CDR2 SYDVKM. Trimming left V 5 bases short and J 4 bases short, with 18 bases between. This CDR3 has 16 amino acids.

V usage is TRBV5-1 and J usage is TRBJ1-2; 7 nucleotides agree with TRBD1. The CDR3 sequence is 14 residues long. V lost 4 bases, J lost 0 bases, and 3 bases stayed unmatched. Germline V CDR1 and CDR2: SGHRS, YFSETQ. The CDR3 protein is CASSGTASNYGYTF. In nucleotides, the CDR3 is TGCGCCAGCAGCGGGACAGCGTCTAACTATGGCTACACCTTC.

The gene calls are TRBV5-6 and TRBJ2-6; no reliable D call. Germline V gives CDR1 SGHDT, CDR2 YYEEEE. Trimming pared 0 bases from V and 0 bases from J, leaving 7 bases between. The CDR3 has 16 amino acids. CDR3 nucleotides: TGTGCCAGCAGCTTGGGACTCAGCTCTGGGGCCAACGTCCTGACTTTC. Translating it yields CASSLGLSSGANVLTF.

The gene calls are TRBV12-5 and TRBJ1-4; TRBD1 matches 10 bases. The CDR3 totals 15 residues. V lost 6 bases and J lost 8; bases outside the gene matches: 9. The germline V gene has CDR1 LGHNT and CDR2 FRNRAP. The CDR3 DNA follows: TGTGCTAGTGGGCCCCGGGACAGGGGATGGGAAAAACTGTTTTTT. It is translated as CASGPRDRGWEKLFF.

The gene calls are TRBV6-5 and TRBJ1-4; tentative D call: TRBD1 (5 bases). Germline values: CDR1 MNHEY, CDR2 SVGAGI. Trimming stripped 6 bases from V and 3 bases from J, with 14 bases between. The CDR3 loop spans 15 amino acids. This CDR3 reads CASSPGGGANEKLFF. In DNA form, the CDR3 reads TGTGCCAGCAGCCCTGGGGGAGGGGCTAATGAAAAACTGTTTTTT.

In its sample, this clone was seen a few times. The chain has TRBV4-1 and TRBJ1-4; D is uncertain. CDR3 length: 15 residues. CDR1 is MGHRA, CDR2 YSYEKL, per germline. Trimming stripped 0 bases from V and 7 bases from J, with 12 bases between. The CDR3 loop reads CASSQDERAGEKLFF. Here the CDR3 DNA reads TGCGCCAGCAGCCAAGACGAGAGGGCGGGTGAAAAACTGTTTTTT.

The CDR3 nucleotides are TGCAGCGTTTCCCTTCGCAACAGGGGGCTGGGGGAGCAGTACTTC. This gives the protein CSVSLRNRGLGEQYF. The chain links TRBV29-1 to TRBJ2-7, with 9 bases fitting TRBD1. There are 15 residues in the CDR3. V dropped 5 bases and J dropped 7; count of bases not matched to a gene: 15. CDR1 is SQVTM, CDR2 ANQGSEA, per germline.

The rearrangement links TRBV5-6 to TRBJ2-3; D is possibly TRBD1 (6 bases). Germline CDR1 and CDR2: SGHDT and YYEEEE. CDR3 length equals 15 residues. The V end was cut by 2 bases, the J end by 6 bases, with 16 bases between. The CDR3 DNA sequence: TGTGCCAGCAGCTTCGCAGGGGATGTGTGGGATACGCAGTATTTT. Residues: CASSFAGDVWDTQYF.

This sequence joins TRBV5-6 and TRBJ1-5, with TRBD1 matching 7 bases. Germline V gene lookup returns CDR1 SGHDT and CDR2 YYEEEE. The CDR3 extends over 15 amino acids. Trimming at V came to 4 bases and at J to 2 bases, leaving 6 bases not matched to a gene. The CDR3 spells CASSLGQDGNQPQHF. The CDR3 region has the DNA TGTGCCAGCAGCCTAGGACAGGACGGCAATCAGCCCCAGCATTTT.

The J gene is TRBJ2-1, the V gene TRBV5-1; 13 nucleotides match TRBD2. CDR1 SGHRS and CDR2 YFSETQ come from the germline V gene. Trimming took 4 bases from V and 8 from J; bases not matched to a gene: 9. The CDR3 is 16 amino acids. The CDR3 is CASSRTSGRAKDEQFF. In nucleotides, the CDR3 is TGCGCCAGCAGCCGAACTAGCGGGAGGGCCAAGGATGAGCAGTTCTTC.

This clone occurred a few times. This chain links TRBV11-3 with TRBJ2-3, with 7 bases that match TRBD2. The CDR3 runs to 13 residues. The junction had 3 bases not matched to a gene; V was cut back by 5 bases and J by 4 bases. Germline CDR1 is SGHNT and CDR2 is YENEEA. CDR3 DNA: TGTGCCAGCAGCAAGACTAGCCCAGATACGCAGTATTTT. It translates to CASSKTSPDTQYF.

V usage is TRBV18 and J usage is TRBJ2-7; possibly TRBD2 for D (6 bases). The CDR3 covers 16 residues. The V end lost 3 bases, the J end lost 0 bases, and 15 bases lay between the germline ends. Germline V lookup: CDR1 KGHSH, CDR2 LQKENI. Here the CDR3 DNA reads TGTGCCAGCTCACCTCGGGGGTCTCTCCTCTCCTACGAGCAGTACTTC. As protein: CASSPRGSLLSYEQYF.

The V and J genes are TRBV2 and TRBJ2-7, with TRBD2 identical over 12 bases. J was trimmed by 4 bases and V by 8 bases; bases with no gene match: 3. Germline V gene sequence: CDR1 SNHLY, CDR2 FYNNEI. The length of the CDR3 is 13 residues. The CDR3 is CASRGTSGYEQYF. In DNA, the CDR3 is TGTGCCAGCCGAGGGACTAGCGGGTACGAGCAGTACTTC.

CDR3 bases: TGTGCCAGCAGTAACCTAGCGGGAGTTGGTGAGCAGTTCTTC. Its protein is CASSNLAGVGEQFF. The chain carries TRBV6-5 and TRBJ2-1; 10 bases are a match to TRBD2. Per the germline V gene, CDR1 is MNHEY and CDR2 is SVGAGI. The trim removed 5 bases at V and 9 bases at J, leaving 7 bases unmatched. The CDR3 covers 14 residues.

The CDR3 coding sequence is TGTGCCAGCAGCCTGGGGAGGGGGGGGCGCGTCACTGAAGCTTTCTTT. Encoded protein: CASSLGRGGRVTEAFF. The chain joins TRBV5-5 to TRBJ1-1; D might be TRBD1 (6 bases). The CDR3 length is 16 residues. V was shortened by 4 bases and J by 4 bases, with 20 bases between the two germline ends. Germline-derived CDR1 and CDR2 are SGHKS and YYEKEE (reference sequence).

The rearrangement links TRBV27 to TRBJ2-1, with 8 bases matching TRBD1. Germline V gives CDR1 MNHEY, CDR2 SMNVEV (reference sequence). CDR3 length: 18 amino acids. V gave up 3 bases and J gave up 5 bases; unmatched junction bases: 15. This chain's CDR3 is CASSFEAFGGTGDNEQFF. Written as DNA, the CDR3 is TGTGCCAGCAGTTTTGAGGCCTTTGGGGGGACAGGAGACAATGAGCAGTTCTTC.

The J gene is TRBJ1-2, the V gene TRBV6-1; the match to TRBD1 covers 8 bases. The CDR3 loop spans 14 amino acids. Germline V lookup: CDR1 MNHNS, CDR2 SASEGT. Trimming removed 7 bases from V and 0 bases from J; junction bases left unmatched: 4. CDR3 sequence reads: CASILGQANYGYTF. The CDR3 nucleotides read TGTGCCAGCATCCTGGGACAGGCTAACTATGGCTACACCTTC.

This clone was seen once. In nucleotides, the CDR3 is TGTGCCAGCAGTTTAGGAGGAGCATCCCACGAGCAGTACTTC. This gives the protein CASSLGGASHEQYF. The chain combines TRBV27 with TRBJ2-7; TRBD2 might be the D (5 bases). Trimming cost V 2 bases and J 5 bases, with 13 bases left between them. The V gene's germline CDR1 is MNHEY and CDR2 SMNVEV (reference sequence). The CDR3 extends over 14 amino acids.

The rearrangement links TRBV10-3 to TRBJ1-5, with 9 nucleotides matching TRBD1. V lost 2 bases, J lost 3 bases, and 2 bases stayed unmatched. Germline V gives CDR1 ENHRY, CDR2 SYGVKD. The CDR3 length is 15 residues. The CDR3: CAISEGTGLNQPQHF. The CDR3 nucleotides are TGTGCCATCAGTGAGGGGACAGGGCTCAATCAGCCCCAGCATTTT.

V usage is TRBV2 and J usage is TRBJ1-2, with TRBD1 matching 10 bases. Unmatched junction bases numbered 19, after V lost 4 bases and J lost 8 bases. The CDR3 totals 18 residues. CDR1 is SNHLY and CDR2 is FYNNEI in the germline V gene. CDR3 sequence reads: CASSGRRQGAKAGEGYTF. In nucleotides, the CDR3 is TGTGCCAGCAGTGGCAGGCGACAGGGGGCAAAGGCAGGTGAAGGCTACACCTTC.

In its sample, this clone was seen a few times. The chain is built from TRBV21-1 and TRBJ1-4; TRBD1 was called by the table and not checked on the DNA. TRBV21-1 is an annotated pseudogene. The CDR3 loop spans 17 amino acids. The CDR3 loop is CASSTGTGPAYNEKLFF. In DNA, the CDR3 is TGTGCCAGCAGCACAGGGACAGGGCCGGCATATAATGAAAAACTGTTTTTT.

The gene calls are TRBV27 and TRBJ1-1; 7 bases agree with TRBD1. Looked up from germline, CDR1 is MNHEY and CDR2 is SMNVEV (reference sequence). The CDR3 totals 18 residues. V gave up 4 bases and J gave up 2 bases; unmatched junction bases: 16. This chain's CDR3 is CASSSLHRGIPYNTEAFF. The CDR3 DNA reads TGTGCCAGCAGTTCCTTACACAGGGGAATTCCTTATAACACTGAAGCTTTCTTT.

This rearrangement joins TRBV28 to TRBJ2-7; D gene ambiguous. Germline V lookup: CDR1 MDHEN, CDR2 SYDVKM. V was cut by 3 bases and J by 4 bases, with 19 bases left in between. This CDR3 region has 16 residues. The DNA of the CDR3 is TGTGCCAGCAGTTTCGACTCGAGAGACTTTCGATACGAGCAGTACTTC. Residues: CASSFDSRDFRYEQYF.

This sequence joins TRBV25-1 and TRBJ1-4, with D possibly TRBD1 on 6 matching bases. The CDR3 loop spans 13 amino acids. V dropped 10 bases and J dropped 4 bases, with 13 bases sitting between them. Germline V lookup: CDR1 MGHDK, CDR2 SYGVNS. CDR3 nucleotides: TGTGCCACTCAAGGGGGGGGTAATGAAAAACTGTTTTTT. As protein: CATQGGGNEKLFF.

The chain is built from TRBV18 and TRBJ1-1, with D unresolved. The CDR3 runs to 14 residues. V shed 1 base and J shed 1 base, with 7 bases lying between them. The germline gives CDR1 KGHSH, CDR2 LQKENI. CDR3: CASSPQGGNTEAFF. As DNA, the CDR3 is TGTGCCAGCTCACCACAGGGAGGGAACACTGAAGCTTTCTTT.

This rearrangement joins TRBV6-5 to TRBJ2-1; 8 bases match TRBD2. The CDR3 length is 15 residues. Losses at the gene ends were 5 bases for V and 0 bases for J; bases not matched to a gene: 3. Germline loops: CDR1 MNHEY, CDR2 SVGAGI. CDR3 nucleotide sequence: TGTGCCAGCAGTCCGGGGGGGAGCTCCTACAATGAGCAGTTCTTC. Its protein product is CASSPGGSSYNEQFF.

This rearrangement joins TRBV5-4 to TRBJ2-5; TRBD2 aligns across 11 bases. Germline trimming cut 3 bases from V and 5 bases from J; bases unmatched to any gene: 6. Germline CDR1 is SGHNT and CDR2 is YYREEE (reference sequence). The CDR3 has 15 residues. The CDR3 coding sequence is TGTGCCAGCAGCTATAGCGGGGGGGGTACGGAGACCCAGTACTTC. It specifies CASSYSGGGTETQYF.

The chain employs TRBV10-3 and TRBJ1-3, with a tentative D call TRBD1 (6 bases). The CDR3 covers 17 residues. Germline-derived CDR1 and CDR2 are ENHRY and SYGVKD. V dropped 7 bases and J dropped 0 bases, with 19 bases sitting between them. The CDR3, as DNA: TGTGCCATCAAAGAACCTCGGACAGCGAGCTCTGGAAACACCATATATTTT. Protein product: CAIKEPRTASSGNTIYF.